The rows below give T cell receptor beta chains drawn from one sample of a study of CD8 T cells in Susac syndrome. MiXCR, run by TCRdb on the immunoSEQ multiplex PCR reads, gives a single entry per CDR3 protein. This repertoire shows around 200,000 distinct CDR3 sequences, approximately 94% found once; its top ten account for around 0.093%. The sequenced sample consisted of CD4+ T cells from PBMCs. These receptors all come from a human donor with multiple sclerosis. Each CDR3 is given with its conserved first and last residue. A D gene is named only where the DNA matches it firmly.

j_call	d_call	v_call	cdr3_nt	cdr3_aa
TRBJ1-4	-	TRBV24-1	TGTGCCACCAGTGATCCGACAGGAGCAGGAGAAAAACTGTTTTTT	CATSDPTGAGEKLFF
TRBJ1-5	TRBD1	TRBV4-2	TGTGCCAGCAGATCCACAGGGGATCAGCCCCAGCATTTT	CASRSTGDQPQHF
TRBJ1-1	-	TRBV13	TGTGCCAGCAGCCTCGGGGGGATTAACACTGAAGCTTTCTTT	CASSLGGINTEAFF
TRBJ2-1	-	TRBV18	TGTGCCAGCTCGCGCCGGAATGAAGGGATGGGCCAAAAGCGTTACAATGAGCAGTTCTTC	CASSRRNEGMGQKRYNEQFF
TRBJ2-3	TRBD1	TRBV29-1	TGCAGCGTGGACAGGGGGTTCACAGATACGCAGTATTTT	CSVDRGFTDTQYF
TRBJ2-1	TRBD2	TRBV28	TGTGCCAGCACCTCGGCTAGCGGGGGGGCGAATGAGCAGTTCTTC	CASTSASGGANEQFF
TRBJ2-7	-	TRBV3-1	TGTGCCAGCAGCCACGCGGGTAGCTCCTACGAGCAGTACTTC	CASSHAGSSYEQYF
TRBJ1-1	-	TRBV5-1	TGCGCCAGCAGCTTGGTTGGAGGGAGGGAAGCTTTCTTT	CASSLVGGREAFF
TRBJ2-3	TRBD1	TRBV6-2/TRBV6-3	TGTGCCAGCAGTCAGACAGGGAGAGATACGCAGTATTTT	CASSQTGRDTQYF
TRBJ1-5	TRBD1	TRBV2	TGTGCCAGCAGCGGGACAGGGAGTCGGAGCAATCAGCCCCAGCATTTT	CASSGTGSRSNQPQHF
TRBJ2-3	TRBD2	TRBV20-1	TGCAGTGCTAGACGACTAGCGGGGGGACGAGCCGGCACAGATACGCAGTATTTT	CSARRLAGGRAGTDTQYF
TRBJ1-3	TRBD1	TRBV3-1	TGTGCCAGCAGCCAACAGGGGGTGATGAGCCCCATATATTTT	CASSQQGVMSPIYF
TRBJ2-1	-	TRBV7-9	TGTGCCAGCAGCGGTGAGCAGTTCTTC	CASSGEQFF
TRBJ2-3	TRBD1	TRBV14	TGTGCCAGCAGCCAAGCAGGGGGCGCAGATACGCAGTATTTT	CASSQAGGADTQYF
TRBJ2-5	TRBD2	TRBV20-1	TGCAGTGCGGCCGGGACTAGGGTGGAGACCCAGTACTTC	CSAAGTRVETQYF
TRBJ2-3	-	TRBV20-1	TGCAGTGCTCCACAGCCTGGCGGCGCAGATACGCAGTATTTT	CSAPQPGGADTQYF
TRBJ1-2	-	TRBV9	TGTGCCAGCAGCCCCGTTCCCAGGTCAGGGAATTTATTCGGCTACACCTTC	CASSPVPRSGNLFGYTF
TRBJ2-7	-	TRBV2	TGTGCCAGCAGTGAAGAAGGGATGCGAGGGTCAGAGCAGTACTTC	CASSEEGMRGSEQYF
TRBJ2-5	-	TRBV30	TGTGCCTGGAAGGCGGACGTAGAGACCCAGTACTTC	CAWKADVETQYF
TRBJ2-5	TRBD2	TRBV28	TGTGCCAGCAGTGCCCCGGGAAGCGGGGGCCAAGAGACCCAGTACTTC	CASSAPGSGGQETQYF
TRBJ2-2	-	TRBV30	TGTGCCTGGAGTGTAAGGGGGGGCCCGAACACCGGGGAGCTGTTTTTT	CAWSVRGGPNTGELFF
TRBJ2-3	TRBD2	TRBV29-1	TGCAGCGTTGACGGGACTAGCGGACCCACAGATACGCAGTATTTT	CSVDGTSGPTDTQYF